The clone carrying this TCR beta chain was counted ten times or more. Antigen: not known. This entry is derived from a study of human T cells and chemical hapten exposure. At the level of the study: Variability of per-sample TCR yields stemmed mainly from small differences in pooled library volume.

Germline trimming cut 4 bases from V and 7 bases from J; bases unmatched to any gene: 8. The CDR3 extends over 15 amino acids. Germline V gene sequence: CDR1 MGHDK, CDR2 SYGVNS. RNA extraction used unfractionated whole blood as the source of total RNA. The library attached unique molecular identifiers to individual cDNA molecules. TCRdb used MiXCR to reprocess the reads, holding one entry per CDR3 protein. This table has 100,000 to 150,000 distinct CDR3 sequences, about 7.7% appearing once. Points from the study as a whole: DPC sensitization left the count of TCRs above 1 in 1000 unchanged.

The sequence came from a human donor in good health. Some clones in this sample may be carry-over from other donors' samples. Input material: whole blood. J is TRBJ1-4 and V is TRBV25-1; 8 bases are a match to TRBD1. The CDR3 nucleotides are TGTGCCAGCAGTGGTACCGGGACAGGAGGTGAAAAACTGTTTTTT. Its translation is CASSGTGTGGEKLFF.